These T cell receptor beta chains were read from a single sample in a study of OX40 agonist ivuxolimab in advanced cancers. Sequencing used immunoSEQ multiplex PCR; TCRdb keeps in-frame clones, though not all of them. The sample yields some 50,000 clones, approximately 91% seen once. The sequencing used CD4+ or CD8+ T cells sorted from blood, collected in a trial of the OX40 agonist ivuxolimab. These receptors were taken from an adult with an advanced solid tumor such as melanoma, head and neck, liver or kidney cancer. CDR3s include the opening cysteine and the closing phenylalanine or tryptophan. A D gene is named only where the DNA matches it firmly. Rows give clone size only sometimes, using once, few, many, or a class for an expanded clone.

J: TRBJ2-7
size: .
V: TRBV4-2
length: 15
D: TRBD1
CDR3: CASSLAGTGKNEQYF
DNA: TGTGCCAGCAGCCTAGCCGGGACAGGGAAGAACGAGCAGTACTTC

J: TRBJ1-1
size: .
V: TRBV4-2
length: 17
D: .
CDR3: CASSRNREEHRDTEAFF
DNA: TGTGCCAGCAGCCGGAACAGGGAAGAGCATCGGGACACTGAAGCTTTCTTT

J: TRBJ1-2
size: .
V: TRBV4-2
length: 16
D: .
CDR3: CASSHSGGGLNYGYTF
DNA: TGTGCCAGCAGCCACTCCGGGGGGGGGCTTAACTATGGCTACACCTTC

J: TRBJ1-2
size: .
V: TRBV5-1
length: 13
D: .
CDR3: CASSLEGHLGYTF
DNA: TGCGCCAGCAGCTTGGAGGGCCACCTGGGCTACACCTTC

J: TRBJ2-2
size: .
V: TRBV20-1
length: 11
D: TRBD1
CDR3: CSARDHGQVFF
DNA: TGCAGTGCTAGAGATCACGGACAGGTGTTTTTT

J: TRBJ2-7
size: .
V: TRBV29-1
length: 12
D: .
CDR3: CSVVGTTYEQYF
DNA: TGCAGCGTTGTCGGCACTACCTACGAGCAGTACTTC

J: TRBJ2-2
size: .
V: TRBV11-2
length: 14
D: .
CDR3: CASSFEGPTGELFF
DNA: TGTGCCAGCAGCTTCGAGGGGCCCACCGGGGAGCTGTTTTTT

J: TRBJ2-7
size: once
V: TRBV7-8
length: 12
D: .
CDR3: CASSPSSYEQYF
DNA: TGTGCCAGCAGCCCGTCTTCCTACGAGCAGTACTTC

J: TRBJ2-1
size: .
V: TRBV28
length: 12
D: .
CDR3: CASRTVNNEQFF
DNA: TGTGCCAGCCGGACAGTTAACAATGAGCAGTTCTTC

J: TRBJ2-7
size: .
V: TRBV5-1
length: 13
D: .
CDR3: CASSLVQSYEQYF
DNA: TGCGCCAGCAGCTTGGTACAGTCCTACGAGCAGTACTTC

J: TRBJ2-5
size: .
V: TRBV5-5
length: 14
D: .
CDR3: CASSFGGQFETQYF
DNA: TGTGCCAGCAGCTTTGGCGGACAGTTCGAGACCCAGTACTTC

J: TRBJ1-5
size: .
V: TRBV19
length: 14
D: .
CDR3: CASEMGGLNQPQHF
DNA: TGTGCCAGCGAGATGGGCGGGCTTAATCAGCCCCAGCATTTT

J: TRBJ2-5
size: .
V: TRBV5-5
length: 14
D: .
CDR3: CASSSPSPFETQYF
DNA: TGTGCCAGCAGCTCACCCTCGCCTTTCGAGACCCAGTACTTC

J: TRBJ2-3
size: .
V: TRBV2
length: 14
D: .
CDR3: CASSEGGSTDTQYF
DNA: TGTGCCAGCAGTGAAGGCGGAAGCACAGATACGCAGTATTTT

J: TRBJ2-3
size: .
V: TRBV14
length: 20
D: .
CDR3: CASSQGAGSDGLRGTDTQYF
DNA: TGTGCCAGCAGCCAAGGAGCCGGGTCTGATGGCCTAAGGGGGACAGATACGCAGTATTTT

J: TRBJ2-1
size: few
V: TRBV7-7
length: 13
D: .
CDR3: CASSLVGWTKQFF
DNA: TGTGCTAGCAGCTTAGTAGGTTGGACTAAGCAGTTCTTC

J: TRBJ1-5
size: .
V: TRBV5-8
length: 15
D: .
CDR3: CASSLGTSPLGPQHF
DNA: TGTGCCAGCAGCTTGGGTACATCCCCGCTGGGGCCCCAGCATTTT

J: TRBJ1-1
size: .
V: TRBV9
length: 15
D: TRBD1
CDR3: CASSDGDRGNTEAFF
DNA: TGTGCCAGCAGCGATGGGGACAGGGGGAACACTGAAGCTTTCTTT

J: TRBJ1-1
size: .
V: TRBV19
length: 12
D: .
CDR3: CASSIYNTEAFF
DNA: TGTGCCAGTAGTATATATAACACTGAAGCTTTCTTT

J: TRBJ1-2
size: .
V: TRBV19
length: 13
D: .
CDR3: CATRGQPNYGYTF
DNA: TGTGCCACCAGGGGACAACCTAACTATGGCTACACCTTC

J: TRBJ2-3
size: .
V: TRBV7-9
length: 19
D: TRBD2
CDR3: CASSLGASGIEMGTDTQYF
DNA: TGTGCCAGCAGCTTAGGGGCAAGCGGGATTGAAATGGGGACAGATACGCAGTATTTT

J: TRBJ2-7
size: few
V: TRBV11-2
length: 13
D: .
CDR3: CASSHYSSYEQYF
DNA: TGTGCCAGCAGCCACTATAGCTCCTACGAGCAGTACTTC

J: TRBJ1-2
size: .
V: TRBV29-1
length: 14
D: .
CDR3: CSVEDPTGGYGYTF
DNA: TGCAGCGTTGAAGATCCGACCGGAGGCTATGGCTACACCTTC

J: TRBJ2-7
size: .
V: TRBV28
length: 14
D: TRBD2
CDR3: CASSLLAGPYEQYF
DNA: TGTGCCAGCAGTTTATTAGCGGGCCCCTACGAGCAGTACTTC

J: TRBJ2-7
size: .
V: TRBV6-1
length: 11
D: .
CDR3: CASSESDEQYF
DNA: TGTGCCAGCAGTGAAAGCGACGAGCAGTACTTC

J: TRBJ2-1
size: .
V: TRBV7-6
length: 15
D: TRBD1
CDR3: CASSLGQGAQYEQFF
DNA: TGTGCCAGCAGCTTAGGACAGGGGGCTCAGTATGAGCAGTTCTTC

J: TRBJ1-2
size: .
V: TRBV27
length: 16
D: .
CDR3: CASSLSGQGSMGGYTF
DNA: TGTGCCAGCAGTTTATCCGGCCAAGGCTCGATGGGGGGCTACACCTTC

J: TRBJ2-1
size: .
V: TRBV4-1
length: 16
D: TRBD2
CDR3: CASSQPLAGDYNEQFF
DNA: TGCGCCAGCAGCCAACCCCTAGCGGGGGATTACAATGAGCAGTTCTTC

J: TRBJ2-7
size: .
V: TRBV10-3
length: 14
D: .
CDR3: CAISEPLGAYEQYF
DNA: TGTGCCATCAGTGAACCTCTCGGGGCCTACGAGCAGTACTTC

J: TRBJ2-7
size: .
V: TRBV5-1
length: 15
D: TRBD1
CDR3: CASSETGQGSYEQYF
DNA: TGCGCCAGCAGCGAGACGGGACAGGGGAGCTACGAGCAGTACTTC

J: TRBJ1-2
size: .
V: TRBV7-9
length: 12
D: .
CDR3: CASSSGAAGYTF
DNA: TGTGCCAGCAGCTCAGGTGCGGCGGGCTACACCTTC

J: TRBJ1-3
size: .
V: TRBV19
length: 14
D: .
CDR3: CASSAGVSGNTIYF
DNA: TGTGCCAGTAGTGCAGGGGTCTCTGGAAACACCATATATTTT

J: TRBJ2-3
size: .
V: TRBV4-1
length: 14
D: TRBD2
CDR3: CASRGGTSTDTQYF
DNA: TGCGCCAGCCGGGGAGGGACTAGCACAGATACGCAGTATTTT

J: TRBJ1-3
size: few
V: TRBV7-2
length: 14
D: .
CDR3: CASSLDGYGNTIYF
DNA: TGTGCCAGCAGCTTAGACGGTTATGGAAACACCATATATTTT

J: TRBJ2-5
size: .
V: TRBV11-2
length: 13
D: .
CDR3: CASSLQGTETQYF
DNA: TGTGCCAGCAGCCTACAGGGTACGGAGACCCAGTACTTC

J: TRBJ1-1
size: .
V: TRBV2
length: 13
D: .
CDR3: CASSTGHLTEAFF
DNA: TGTGCCAGCAGTACGGGACACCTTACTGAAGCTTTCTTT

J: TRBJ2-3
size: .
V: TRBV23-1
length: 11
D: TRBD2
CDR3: CARLAEDTQYF
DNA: TGCGCCAGACTAGCGGAAGATACGCAGTATTTT